This TCR beta chain was identified during a study of cytomegalovirus exposure and HLA in healthy donors. Some clones are missing from TCRdb's copy, which holds only in-frame ones; the method was immunoSEQ multiplex PCR. The sample shows roughly 190,000 clones, more than 75% of them seen only once. The CDR3 spans 15 residues. From germline, CDR1 is ENHRY and CDR2 SYGVKD. V was trimmed by 5 bases and J by 0 bases, leaving 8 bases between them. Study outcomes and limitations: The study recorded 150 to 200 TCR beta chains that were cytomegalovirus-associated.

Points on this clone: Its antigen is still unknown.

This TCR derives from a woman between 18 and 30 years old in good health and CMV-seronegative. The source material was PBMCs. The gene calls are TRBV10-3 and TRBJ2-6; D gene uncertain. The CDR3 region has the DNA TGTGCCATCAGTACACCCAACTCTGGGGCCAACGTCCTGACTTTC. Protein product: CAISTPNSGANVLTF.